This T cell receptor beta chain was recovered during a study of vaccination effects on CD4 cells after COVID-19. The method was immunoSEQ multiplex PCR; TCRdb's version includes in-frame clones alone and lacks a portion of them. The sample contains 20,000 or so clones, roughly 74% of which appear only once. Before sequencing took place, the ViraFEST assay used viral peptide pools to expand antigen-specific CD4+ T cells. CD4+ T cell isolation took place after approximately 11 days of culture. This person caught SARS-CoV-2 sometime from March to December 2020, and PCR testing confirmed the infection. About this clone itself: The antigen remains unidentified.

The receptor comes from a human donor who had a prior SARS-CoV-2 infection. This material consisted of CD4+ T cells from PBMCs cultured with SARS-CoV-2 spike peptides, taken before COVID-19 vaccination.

CDR3 sequence reads: CASSLRYPSGEQSYNSPLHF. CDR3 DNA: TGTGCCAGCAGCCTACGCTACCCCTCCGGGGAGCAGTCCTATAATTCACCCCTCCACTTT. The chain couples TRBV21-1 to TRBJ1-6. TRBV21-1 is classified as a pseudogene. The CDR3 covers 20 residues.